This TCR beta chain was profiled in a study of OX40 agonist ivuxolimab in advanced cancers. Study-wide context: The costimulatory receptor OX40 (CD134) was targeted by ivuxolimab, a fully human IgG2 agonistic monoclonal antibody. The paper describes the monotherapy dose-escalation part (N ≈ 51 patients) of the phase I trial of ivuxolimab. The point of sequencing TCRbeta in the periphery was to test whether ivuxolimab changed TCR sequence diversity and drove clonal T-cell expansion. Among the roughly 50 dose-escalation patients, 19 had hepatocellular carcinoma, around 15 melanoma, 9 renal cell carcinoma and 9 head and neck cancer. Intravenous ivuxolimab was administered to patients every 2 weeks at six dose levels: 0.01, 0.1, 0.3, 1.5, 3 and 10 mg/kg. A male proportion of around 83% and a mean age of around 60 years, ranging from about 20 to 85, were recorded for the dose-escalation cohort. Partial responses occurred in three dose-escalation patients: two with cutaneous melanoma and one with hepatocellular carcinoma. Prior anti-PD-1, anti-PD-L1 or anti-CTLA-4 therapy was permitted, and checkpoint inhibitors had been received by 30% to 40% of dose-escalation patients.

For sequencing of the TCRbeta CDR3 region, genomic DNA was extracted from the sorted cells. TCRbeta CDR3 regions were sequenced using the immunoSEQ Assay. Here the immuneACCESS table is served through TCRdb, limited to in-frame sequences with V and J called. Missing clones are a known gap in these copies; in checked studies unresolved V genes cover under half, and the rest lacks a known reason. This sample has roughly 34,000 clones in its table, and more than 70% of those were observed once. The ten most abundant clones make up approximately 24% of the sample. Overall study outcomes, separate from this receptor: Antigen specificity was not determined for the clonally expanded peripheral T cells. In the 0.1-3.0 mg/kg groups, partial responders were among the patients with the lowest normalized peripheral clonal expansion, particularly in CD8+ T cells. After ivuxolimab, more expanded clones were found on average in CD8+ T cells than in CD4+ T cells. Low levels of normalized T-cell clonal expansion were also seen in some nonresponding patients. At doses from 0.1 to 3.0 mg/kg, clonal expansion was seen in both CD4+ and CD8+ blood T cells between baseline and week 6.

As concerns this clone: It has no known antigen specificity. Base-call qualities are not available, and no considerably larger clone is one nucleotide away.

Patients with autoimmune disease history or receiving systemic immunosuppression were excluded from the trial. In every dose cohort, peripheral blood was drawn for TCR sequencing at baseline, cycle 4 day 1, and cycle 7 day 1. The samples were drawn from a first-in-human, open-label, multicenter phase I dose-escalation trial of ivuxolimab. Adults with locally advanced or metastatic head and neck squamous cell, hepatocellular, melanoma or renal cell carcinoma were enrolled in the trial. CD4+ and CD8+ T cells were sorted separately from peripheral blood before TCR sequencing. The origin of this receptor is an adult with an advanced solid tumor such as melanoma, head and neck, liver or kidney cancer. The material sequenced was CD4+ or CD8+ T cells sorted from blood, taken in a trial of the OX40 agonist ivuxolimab.

The CDR3 protein: CATRGLNTEAFF. Here is the DNA: TGCGCAACTAGGGGGCTGAACACTGAAGCTTTCTTT. The rearrangement joined TRBV4-1 to TRBJ1-1; the central 7 bases match TRBD1. The CDR3 starts with the cysteine, ends with the phenylalanine, and has 12 residues. The retained sequence is limited to the CDR3, 36 bases, with the frame set at the first base. The germline V gene specifies MGHRA as CDR1 and YSYEKL as CDR2.